The 7 T cell receptor beta chains given below trace back to one sample, sequenced in a study of blood T cell repertoires in COVID-19. TCRdb's copy holds only in-frame clones and misses some; the assay was immunoSEQ multiplex PCR. The repertoire consists of 200,000 to 300,000 clones, with approximately 88% occurring once and the leading ten covering over 2.5%. Sequenced: PBMCs or T cells enriched from blood (not recorded which). All receptors come from a woman aged 40 to 50 who had been exposed to COVID-19.

CDR3: CASSWQGVQPQHF. CDR3 nucleotides: TGTGCCAGCAGTTGGCAGGGTGTTCAGCCCCAGCATTTT. The V and J genes are TRBV6-2 or TRBV6-3 and TRBJ1-5; tentative D call: TRBD1 (5 bases). This CDR3 is 13 amino acids long. Germline V gives CDR1 MNHEY, CDR2 SVGEGT. V shed 4 bases and J shed 6 bases, with 10 bases lying between them.

This rearrangement joins TRBV5-1 to TRBJ1-2; D is undetermined. The germline V gene has CDR1 SGHRS and CDR2 YFSETQ. CDR3 length: 12 residues. V was cut by 0 bases and J by 4 bases, with 4 bases left in between. In nucleotides, the CDR3 is TGCGCCAGCAGCTTGGACGGCTATGGCTACACCTTC. Protein product: CASSLDGYGYTF.

The chain recombines TRBV5-6 with TRBJ2-5, with 9 bases fitting TRBD1. Trimming cost V 4 bases and J 3 bases; bases outside gene matches: 4. Germline lookup yields CDR1 SGHDT and CDR2 YYEEEE. This CDR3 comprises 14 residues. CDR3 coding DNA: TGTGCCAGCAGCACATGGACAGGGGAAGAGACCCAGTACTTC. Protein sequence: CASSTWTGEETQYF.

The DNA for the CDR3 is TGTGCCACCAGGACTGTAGACAATCAGCCCCAGCATTTT. This sequence encodes CATRTVDNQPQHF. V is TRBV6-1 and J is TRBJ1-5; D gene ambiguous. V gave up 10 bases and J gave up 3 bases, with 13 bases separating them. The CDR3 covers 13 residues. CDR1 MNHNS and CDR2 SASEGT come from the germline V gene.

The V call is TRBV28, the J call TRBJ1-2; D is undetermined. The CDR3 has 13 amino acids. V gave up 5 bases and J gave up 1 base, with 8 bases separating them. Germline V gene data show CDR1 as MDHEN and CDR2 as SYDVKM. The CDR3 DNA is TGTGCCAGCAGTGCGGCGAATAACTATGGCTACACCTTC. It translates to CASSAANNYGYTF.

This sequence joins TRBV6-2 or TRBV6-3 and TRBJ2-7; TRBD1 aligns across 8 bases. The CDR3 covers 16 residues. V dropped 0 bases and J dropped 5; count of bases not matched to a gene: 9. The germline CDR1 and CDR2 sequences are MNHEY and SVGEGT. The CDR3 spells CASSYSRDRSPNEQYF. DNA for the CDR3: TGTGCCAGCAGTTACTCGCGGGACAGGTCCCCCAACGAGCAGTACTTC.

The chain combines TRBV28 with TRBJ1-1, with TRBD1 identical over 7 bases. The CDR3 length is 14 residues. CDR1 and CDR2 from the germline V gene are MDHEN and SYDVKM. V dropped 7 bases and J dropped 5; count of bases not matched to a gene: 10. CDR3 protein: CASNRGRWWTEAFF. The CDR3 nucleotides are TGTGCCAGCAACAGGGGCCGGTGGTGGACTGAAGCTTTCTTT.